This TCR beta chain was identified in a study of technical replicates of blood from a few donors. The CDR3 runs 16 residues. Trimming at V came to 0 bases and at J to 1 base, leaving 5 bases not matched to a gene. Looked up from germline, CDR1 is SEHNR and CDR2 is FQNEAQ (reference sequence). Data came from immunoSEQ multiplex PCR; TCRdb stores just in-frame clones and leaves some out. The table includes 76,000 or so clones, 65% to 90% detected once. This clonotype originated in a human donor in good health. Some clones in this sample may be carry-over from other donors' samples. The chain couples TRBV7-9 to TRBJ1-1; TRBD1 matches 7 bases. The sample was PBMCs. The CDR3 bases are TGTGCCAGCAGCTTAGCGAGGGACAGCTCGAACACTGAAGCTTTCTTT. Encoded protein: CASSLARDSSNTEAFF.